This is a list of T cell receptor beta chains from one sample in a study of metastatic and nonmetastatic thyroid tumors. MiXCR reprocessed the PCR reads for TCRdb. The table lists just over 20,000 clones, about 12% of them singletons, with roughly 6.2% in the top ten. Sequenced: blood. The receptors shown here come from a male donor with papillary thyroid cancer or a benign thyroid nodule (not recorded which). Some clones in this sample may be carry-over from other donors' samples. Both conserved end residues are part of each CDR3. The order of the fields is J gene, D gene, V gene, clone size, CDR3 DNA, CDR3 protein. The D gene is left open where the match is weak. Size is stated for part of the rows, as once, few or many counts, or as a class when the clone is expanded.

>TRBJ2-1|TRBD2|TRBV20-1|medium-sized
TGCAGTGCTATCAATAGCGGGAGGGCCTGGAATGAGCAGTTCTTC
CSAINSGRAWNEQFF
>TRBJ2-1|-|TRBV20-1|-
TGCAGTGCTAGAGGTGGAGAGTACAATGAGCAGTTCTTC
CSARGGEYNEQFF
>TRBJ1-5|-|TRBV6-1|many
TGTGCCAGCAGTCGCAGGGGCAATCAGCCCCAGCATTTT
CASSRRGNQPQHF
>TRBJ2-7|TRBD2|TRBV6-1|medium-sized
TGTGCCAGCAGTGAAGGACTAGCGGGAGCCTACGAGCAGTACTTC
CASSEGLAGAYEQYF
>TRBJ2-7|TRBD2|TRBV6-1|medium-sized
TGTGCCAGCAGTGAAGTGGCTAGCGGGAGCTACGAGCAGTACTTC
CASSEVASGSYEQYF
>TRBJ2-5|-|TRBV3-1|few
TGTGCCAGCAGCCAAGGAGTGCGGGATGAGACCCAGTACTTC
CASSQGVRDETQYF
>TRBJ2-2|TRBD2|TRBV6-1|medium-sized
TGTGCCAGCAGGAGGGCTGCGGGAGGGAACACCGGGGAGCTGTTTTTT
CASRRAAGGNTGELFF
>TRBJ1-1|TRBD1|TRBV28|-
TGTGCCAGTAAAACCCCAGGGGGCGGACACGAAGCTTTCTTT
CASKTPGGGHEAFF
>TRBJ1-5|TRBD1|TRBV6-4|many
TGTGCCAGCAAAGAGACAGGGGAAAGTCAGCCCCAGCATTTT
CASKETGESQPQHF
>TRBJ2-3|-|TRBV25-1|many
TGTGCCAGCGTTGGGCCCTCTGGGACAGATACGCAGTATTTT
CASVGPSGTDTQYF
>TRBJ2-7|TRBD1|TRBV6-1|medium-sized
TGTGCCAGCAGTGAATGGGTCCCGGGACAGGGGGCCTACGAGCAGTACTTC
CASSEWVPGQGAYEQYF
>TRBJ2-6|-|TRBV10-3|many
TGTGCCATCAGTGATGCCAGCGCGTCTGGGGCCAACGTCCTGACTTTC
CAISDASASGANVLTF
>TRBJ2-3|-|TRBV3-1|many
TGTGCCAGCAGCGCACTCAAGCCAGATACGCAGTATTTT
CASSALKPDTQYF
>TRBJ1-5|-|TRBV2|many
TGTGCCAGCAGTGAGTCAGCCTACAATCAGCCCCAGCATTTT
CASSESAYNQPQHF
>TRBJ2-1|-|TRBV10-2|-
TGCGCCAGCAGTGAGGTCGAGCAGTTCTTC
CASSEVEQFF
>TRBJ2-1|-|TRBV20-1|medium-sized
TGCAGTGCTAGAGATGTGGTACAGGGAGGCAATGAGCAGTTCTTC
CSARDVVQGGNEQFF
>TRBJ2-3|TRBD1|TRBV29-1|many
TGCAGCGTTAGCACAGGGGGCGAAGATACGCAGTATTTT
CSVSTGGEDTQYF
>TRBJ1-1|TRBD1|TRBV28|many
TGTGCCAGCAGGACGACAGGGCTAAGGAACACTGAAGCTTTCTTT
CASRTTGLRNTEAFF
>TRBJ1-5|-|TRBV30|medium-sized
TGTGCCTGGAGTGTACAACATAGCAATCAGCCCCAGCATTTT
CAWSVQHSNQPQHF
>TRBJ2-2|-|TRBV2|medium-sized
TGTGCCAGCAAGCCGGGACACACGAACACCGGGGAGCTGTTTTTT
CASKPGHTNTGELFF
>TRBJ2-7|-|TRBV13|many
TGTGCCAGCAGCTTGACGGGGGAGCAGTACTTC
CASSLTGEQYF
>TRBJ2-7|TRBD2|TRBV30|many
TGTGCCTGGAGTGTAACGGTAGCGGGCGAGCAGTACTTC
CAWSVTVAGEQYF
>TRBJ2-7|-|TRBV7-2|many
TGTGCCAGCAGCTCCGGATATGGAACCTACGAGCAGTACTTC
CASSSGYGTYEQYF
>TRBJ2-3|-|TRBV7-2|-
TGTGCCAGCAGCTTAGTAAGAGGTGGCGGTGCGCAGTATTTT
CASSLVRGGGAQYF
>TRBJ2-1|-|TRBV5-1|many
TGCGCCAGCAGCTTCGACGGTTTTAATGAGCAGTTCTTC
CASSFDGFNEQFF
>TRBJ2-7|-|TRBV27|few
TGTGCCAGCAGTTTAAGTTCCACTAACGAGCAGTACTTC
CASSLSSTNEQYF
>TRBJ1-4|-|TRBV30|many
TGTGCCGGACCGGCTGGGGAAAAACTGTTTTTT
CAGPAGEKLFF
>TRBJ1-3|-|TRBV4-2|many
TGTGCCAGCAGCCAAGAAGAGTACAGCAGCTCTGGAAACACCATATATTTT
CASSQEEYSSSGNTIYF
>TRBJ2-3|TRBD1|TRBV10-1|many
TGCGCCAGCAGTGATTTAACAGGGGTAGTGGGCACAGATACGCAGTATTTT
CASSDLTGVVGTDTQYF
>TRBJ1-5|-|TRBV15|many
TGTGCCACCAGCAGAGACCCGAATCAGCCCCAGCATTTT
CATSRDPNQPQHF
>TRBJ1-5|-|TRBV5-1|-
TGCGCCAGCAAGCTAGACACCGCTAGCAATCAGCCCCAGCATTTT
CASKLDTASNQPQHF
>TRBJ1-2|-|TRBV14|many
TGTGCCAGCAGCCCCTCGGGGAGGGGTACGGATGGCTACACCTTC
CASSPSGRGTDGYTF
>TRBJ2-7|TRBD2|TRBV19|few
TGTGTCAGTAGTATTTCTAGCGGCTACGAGCAGTACTTC
CVSSISSGYEQYF
>TRBJ2-3|TRBD2|TRBV20-1|-
TGCAGTGCGGGGGCACTAGCGGGACACACAGATACGCAGTATTTT
CSAGALAGHTDTQYF
>TRBJ1-1|TRBD1|TRBV6-5|-
TGTGCCAGCAGTTACGGGTTGACAGGGGGCACCATGGACACTGAAGCTTTCTTT
CASSYGLTGGTMDTEAFF
>TRBJ2-3|TRBD1|TRBV5-1|many
TGCGCCAGCAGCCCGGACAGGGCAGATACGCAGTATTTT
CASSPDRADTQYF
>TRBJ2-3|-|TRBV19|many
TGTGCCAGTAGTGTAGGGGGGAGTAACGCAGATACGCAGTATTTT
CASSVGGSNADTQYF